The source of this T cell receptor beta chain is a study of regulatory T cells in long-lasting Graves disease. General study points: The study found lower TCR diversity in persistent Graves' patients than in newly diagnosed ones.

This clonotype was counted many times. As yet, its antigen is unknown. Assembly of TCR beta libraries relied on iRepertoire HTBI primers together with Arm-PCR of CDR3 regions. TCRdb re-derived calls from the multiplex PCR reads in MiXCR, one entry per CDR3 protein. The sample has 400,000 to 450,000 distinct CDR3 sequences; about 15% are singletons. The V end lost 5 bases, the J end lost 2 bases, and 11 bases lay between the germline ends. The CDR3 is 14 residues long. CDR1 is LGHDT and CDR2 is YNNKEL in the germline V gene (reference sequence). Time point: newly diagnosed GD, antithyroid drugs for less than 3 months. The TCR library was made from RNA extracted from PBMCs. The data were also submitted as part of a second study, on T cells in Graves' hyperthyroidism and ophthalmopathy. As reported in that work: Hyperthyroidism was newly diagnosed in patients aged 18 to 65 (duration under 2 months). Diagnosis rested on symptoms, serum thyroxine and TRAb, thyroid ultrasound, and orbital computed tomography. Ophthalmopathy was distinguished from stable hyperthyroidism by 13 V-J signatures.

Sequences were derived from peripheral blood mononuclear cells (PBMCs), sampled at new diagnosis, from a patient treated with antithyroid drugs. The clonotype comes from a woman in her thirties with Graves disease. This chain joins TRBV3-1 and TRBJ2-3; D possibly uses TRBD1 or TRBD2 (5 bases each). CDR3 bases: TGTGCCAGCAGCGCCCGGGACGTCACAGATACGCAGTATTTT. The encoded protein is CASSARDVTDTQYF.